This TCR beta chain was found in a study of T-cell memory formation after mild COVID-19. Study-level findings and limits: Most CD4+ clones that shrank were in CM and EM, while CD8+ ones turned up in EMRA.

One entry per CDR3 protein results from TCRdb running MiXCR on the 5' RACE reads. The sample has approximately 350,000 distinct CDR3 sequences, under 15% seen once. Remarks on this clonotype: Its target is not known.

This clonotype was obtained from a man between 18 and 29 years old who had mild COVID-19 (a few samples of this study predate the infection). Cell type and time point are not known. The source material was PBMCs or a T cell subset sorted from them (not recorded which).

CDR3 nucleotides: TGCGCCAGCAGCTTGGCCTCCGGACAGGACGAGCAGTACGTC. Encoded protein: CASSLASGQDEQYV. This chain uses TRBV5-1 with TRBJ2-7, with TRBD1 identical over 7 bases. CDR3 length equals 14 residues. Germline CDR1 and CDR2: SGHRS and YFSETQ. J lost 5 bases, V lost 0 bases, and 5 bases had no gene match.